Presented here are 26 T cell receptor beta chains from one specimen sequenced in a study of control samples from healthy donors and cancer patients. The table came from immunoSEQ multiplex PCR; TCRdb's copy has only in-frame clones and leaves some out. The table has roughly 100,000 clones, around 90% seen once. The sample comprised blood. The receptors originated from a human donor in good health. The donor label of this sample is uncertain.

This chain joins TRBV3-1 (or the pseudogene TRBV3-2) and TRBJ2-3; D ambiguous. Trimming left V 4 bases short and J 5 bases short, with 10 bases between. This CDR3 spans 13 amino acids. Germline V CDR1 and CDR2: LGHDT, YNNKEL (reference sequence). CDR3: CASSPSDQDTQYF. The CDR3 region has the DNA TGTGCCAGCAGCCCTTCAGATCAAGATACGCAGTATTTT.

V usage is TRBV28 and J usage is TRBJ1-3, with 9 bases lining up with TRBD1. J was trimmed by 0 bases and V by 5 bases; bases with no gene match: 11. The CDR3 is 18 residues long. Germline lookup yields CDR1 MDHEN and CDR2 SYDVKM. The CDR3 nucleotides read TGTGCCAGCAGTCGTACCGGGACAGGGATCTTCTCTGGAAACACCATATATTTT. Translated, it gives CASSRTGTGIFSGNTIYF.

This chain links TRBV6-4 with TRBJ2-3, with 14 bases matching TRBD2. Germline-derived CDR1 and CDR2 are MRHNA and SNTAGT. With V trimmed by 5 bases and J by 2 bases, 9 bases remained unmatched. The CDR3 is made up of 18 amino acids. CDR3 DNA sequence: TGTGCCAGCAGTAAACAAGGGGGACTAGCGGGGGCCACAGATACGCAGTATTTT. Its translation: CASSKQGGLAGATDTQYF.

This clone was seen only a few times. The rearrangement links TRBV6-2 or TRBV6-3 to TRBJ2-7, with D perhaps TRBD1 (6 bases). Germline CDR1 and CDR2: MNHEY and SVGEGT. This CDR3 spans 14 amino acids. V was shortened by 2 bases and J by 2 bases, with 10 bases between the two germline ends. CDR3 amino acids: CASSYGGRAYEQYV. CDR3 nucleotide sequence: TGTGCCAGCAGTTACGGGGGCAGGGCCTACGAGCAGTACGTC.

The chain carries TRBV27 and TRBJ2-1; the D is unclear. Germline CDR1 is MNHEY and CDR2 is SMNVEV (reference sequence). The CDR3 consists of 13 residues. With 3 bases removed from V and 5 bases from J, the gap between germline ends came to 8 bases. The DNA for the CDR3 is TGTGCCAGCAGTTTGAGCCGAGACAATGAGCAGTTCTTC. It specifies CASSLSRDNEQFF.

This clone was detected only a few times. The genes are TRBV19 and TRBJ2-1, with 11 bases identical to TRBD2. The CDR3 consists of 16 residues. The trim removed 3 bases at V and 3 bases at J, leaving 4 bases unmatched. Per germline, CDR1 LNHDA and CDR2 SQIVND (reference sequence). CDR3 in amino acids: CASSMPGLAVYNEQFF. Here the CDR3 DNA reads TGTGCCAGTAGTATGCCGGGACTAGCGGTCTACAATGAGCAGTTCTTC.

This clone was counted at least ten times. This chain uses TRBV7-3 with TRBJ1-1; possibly TRBD1 for D (5 bases). V shed 8 bases and J shed 1 base, with 23 bases lying between them. The CDR3 is made up of 17 amino acids. In germline, CDR1 is SGHTA, CDR2 FQGTGA. CDR3 bases: TGTGCCAGCTTGTATACTTCGACGGGGACGGGGAACACTGAAGCTTTCTTT. This translates into CASLYTSTGTGNTEAFF.

This clone was seen once. The rearrangement links TRBV2 to TRBJ1-5; no firm D call. The CDR3 covers 11 residues. V lost 5 bases and J lost 6, with 5 bases in between. The V gene's germline CDR1 is SNHLY and CDR2 FYNNEI. The CDR3 DNA follows: TGTGCCAGCAGTCTAGGTCAGCCCCAGCATTTT. Translating gives CASSLGQPQHF.

This chain uses TRBV10-2 with TRBJ2-7; D is possibly TRBD2 (5 bases). Trimming shortened V by 2 bases and J by 3 bases, and 17 bases separated the two germline ends. The CDR3 extends over 16 amino acids. CDR1 is WSHSY and CDR2 is SAAADI in the germline V gene. The CDR3 loop reads CASSEPMGRGLYEQYF. The CDR3 DNA reads as TGCGCCAGCAGTGAGCCGATGGGCCGGGGTCTCTACGAGCAGTACTTC.

The chain employs TRBV5-1 and TRBJ1-4; D is undetermined. Germline lookup yields CDR1 SGHRS and CDR2 YFSETQ. CDR3 length: 15 amino acids. V was shortened by 4 bases and J by 5 bases, with 15 bases between the two germline ends. The CDR3 region has the DNA TGCGCCAGCAGCAAGGGCCCCCCAGACAATGAAAAACTGTTTTTT. It translates to CASSKGPPDNEKLFF.

This chain links TRBV5-1 with TRBJ1-2; TRBD1 agrees at 7 bases. The CDR3 length is 16 residues. Germline assignment: CDR1 SGHRS and CDR2 YFSETQ. With 0 bases clipped from V and 0 bases from J, the junction kept 5 bases outside the gene matches. The CDR3 reads CASSLGGQTSNYGYTF. CDR3 sequence (DNA): TGCGCCAGCAGCTTGGGGGGACAGACCTCTAACTATGGCTACACCTTC. Based on the CDR3 plus reference TRBV5-1 and TRBJ1-2, the full variable domain is KAGVTQTPRYLIKTRGQQVTLSCSPISGHRSVSWYQQTPGQGLQFLFEYFSETQRNKGNFPGRFSGRQFSNSRSEMNVSTLELGDSALYLCASSLGGQTSNYGYTFGSGTRLTVV.

The chain links TRBV9 to TRBJ1-4, with D hard to call. Germline values: CDR1 SGDLS, CDR2 YYNGEE. Trimming took 3 bases from V and 8 from J, leaving 17 bases between them. The CDR3 has 15 residues. The CDR3 spells CASSERPTEAEKLFF. The CDR3 DNA reads TGTGCCAGCAGCGAAAGACCTACGGAGGCAGAAAAACTGTTTTTT.

This clone was seen a few times. The rearrangement joins TRBV10-3 to TRBJ1-5; the D gene is possibly TRBD1 (6 bases). The germline V and J ends were trimmed by 7 bases and 11 bases, with 18 bases remaining between them. Germline assignment: CDR1 ENHRY and CDR2 SYGVKD. This CDR3 has 13 amino acids. In DNA form, the CDR3 reads TGTGCCATCAAGTCTGAGGGAGACAGGTCCCAGCATTTT. As protein: CAIKSEGDRSQHF.

The chain combines TRBV11-2 with TRBJ2-3; possibly TRBD2 for D (5 bases). Between the trimmed V and J ends, which lost 6 bases and 5 bases, there was a span of 6 bases. The CDR3 covers 11 residues. The germline V gene encodes CDR1 SGHAT and CDR2 FQNNGV. The CDR3 loop is CASSEGDTQYF. The CDR3 DNA reads TGTGCCAGCAGTGAGGGAGATACGCAGTATTTT.

Turning to this clone: At the DNA level, this CDR3 is encoded by other sequences in the same sample as well. The rearrangement uses TRBV27 and TRBJ2-7; D ambiguous. CDR1 and CDR2 from the germline V gene are MNHEY and SMNVEV (reference sequence). The V and J ends lost 3 bases and 0 bases respectively, with 9 bases between them. The CDR3 is 14 residues long. CDR3 DNA sequence: TGTGCCAGCAGTTTGGTCCCCAGCTCCTACGAGCAGTACTTC. It translates to CASSLVPSSYEQYF.

The V gene is TRBV2, the J gene TRBJ2-1, with D tentatively TRBD1 (6 bases). The V gene lost 9 bases and the J gene lost 7 bases, with 22 bases spanning the gap. The CDR3 totals 15 residues. CDR1 and CDR2 from the germline V gene are SNHLY and FYNNEI. The CDR3 DNA sequence: TGTGCCAGAACTAAACGGGACACGGTAACGAATGAGCAGTTCTTC. Translation: CARTKRDTVTNEQFF.

The CDR3 DNA reads TGTGCCAGCTCAACCAATACAGGGACGAACACTGAAGCTTTCTTT. Its protein product is CASSTNTGTNTEAFF. V usage is TRBV18 and J usage is TRBJ1-1; the D gene is possibly TRBD1 (6 bases). The V and J ends lost 5 bases and 1 base respectively, with 14 bases between them. CDR3 length: 15 residues. CDR1 KGHSH and CDR2 LQKENI come from the germline V gene.

The chain is built from TRBV9 and TRBJ1-3; 12 bases align to TRBD1. J was trimmed by 0 bases and V by 2 bases; bases with no gene match: 6. The length of the CDR3 is 18 residues. From germline, CDR1 is SGDLS and CDR2 YYNGEE. CDR3 DNA sequence: TGTGCCAGCAGCGTGGGACAGGGGGCAGTTATCTCTGGAAACACCATATATTTT. This translates into CASSVGQGAVISGNTIYF.

The rearrangement links TRBV7-9 to TRBJ2-3; D is ambiguous. Germline-derived CDR1 and CDR2 are SEHNR and FQNEAQ (reference sequence). Trimming cost V 1 base and J 2 bases, with 13 bases left between them. This CDR3 has 16 residues. In nucleotides, the CDR3 is TGTGCCAGCAGCTTAGGACTCCTCCCATACACAGATACGCAGTATTTT. Translated: CASSLGLLPYTDTQYF. Based on the CDR3 plus reference TRBV7-9 and TRBJ2-3, the full variable domain is DTGVSQNPRHKITKRGQNVTFRCDPISEHNRLYWYRQTLGQGPEFLTYFQNEAQLEKSRLLSDRFSAERPKGSFSTLEIQRTEQGDSAMYLCASSLGLLPYTDTQYFGPGTRLTVL.

J is TRBJ2-7 and V is TRBV12-3 or TRBV12-4; tentatively, D is TRBD1 (5 bases). CDR3 length equals 13 residues. V was pared by 5 bases and J by 6 bases, with 14 bases between. The CDR3 sequence is CASSALDRSEQYF. The CDR3 DNA follows: TGTGCCAGCAGTGCCTTAGACAGATCCGAGCAGTACTTC.

This chain links TRBV5-1 with TRBJ1-3; D might be TRBD1 (5 bases). The germline V and J ends were trimmed by 4 bases and 3 bases, with 11 bases remaining between them. The germline V gene encodes CDR1 SGHRS and CDR2 YFSETQ. This CDR3 is 14 amino acids long. The CDR3 nucleotides are TGCGCCAGCAGCGCCGGGGACGGTGGAAACACCATATATTTT. Its protein product is CASSAGDGGNTIYF.

V usage is TRBV7-9 and J usage is TRBJ2-1; 10 bases agree with TRBD2. CDR3 length: 17 amino acids. The ends lost 5 bases at V and 4 bases at J; junction bases unmatched: 11. Germline V gene lookup returns CDR1 SEHNR and CDR2 FQNEAQ (reference sequence). The CDR3 coding sequence is TGTGCCAGCAGCCGGTCGACCCGGACTAGCGGATACAATGAGCAGTTCTTC. Protein sequence: CASSRSTRTSGYNEQFF.

V and J are TRBV9 and TRBJ2-3; 10 positions match TRBD1. V lost 2 bases to trimming and J lost 3 bases; unmatched junction nucleotides: 3. The CDR3 has 15 amino acids. The germline V gene encodes CDR1 SGDLS and CDR2 YYNGEE. As DNA, the CDR3 is TGTGCCAGCAGCGTCGGGACAGGGGTGACAGATACGCAGTATTTT. The encoded protein is CASSVGTGVTDTQYF.

The chain couples TRBV18 to TRBJ2-2; 7 bases agree with TRBD1. J gave up 3 bases and V 1 base, and 2 bases lay outside the gene matches. Germline assignment: CDR1 KGHSH and CDR2 LQKENI. This CDR3 spans 15 amino acids. The chain's CDR3 is CASSPQGAYTGELFF. The CDR3 coding sequence is TGTGCCAGCTCACCACAGGGGGCATACACCGGGGAGCTGTTTTTT.

This clone was detected once. The chain links TRBV24-1 to TRBJ2-1; 9 bases align to TRBD1. V trimming: 2 bases; J trimming: 15 bases; junction bases outside the gene matches: 4. This CDR3 has 12 amino acids. The germline V gene has CDR1 KGHDR and CDR2 SFDVKD. The CDR3 loop is CATSDSGQGMFF. DNA of the CDR3: TGTGCCACCAGTGATTCGGGACAGGGAATGTTCTTC.

The genes are TRBV27 and TRBJ1-1, with unresolved D. Germline loops: CDR1 MNHEY, CDR2 SMNVEV (reference sequence). The CDR3 has 13 amino acids. The V end was cut by 1 base, the J end by 1 base, with 4 bases between. CDR3 sequence reads: CASSLYGNTEAFF. The CDR3 region has the DNA TGTGCCAGCAGTTTATACGGGAACACTGAAGCTTTCTTT.